A selection of T cell receptor beta chains follows, all from one sample in a study of graft-versus-host responses after intestinal transplantation. TCRdb keeps only in-frame clones here, not all; method: immunoSEQ multiplex PCR. Of approximately 70,000 clones in the sample, roughly 92% are singletons; the top ten hold 6.7%. This sample comprised bone marrow, obtained almost 750 days after intestinal transplantation. The receptors originated from a human patient who received an intestinal transplant, so some T cells may come from the graft donor. Each CDR3 is given with its conserved first and last residue. The D gene is left open where the match is weak. Where a row states a size, it is once, few, many or the class of an expanded clone; other rows omit it.

clone size: NA
D gene: NA
J gene: TRBJ2-2
V gene: TRBV6-5
CDR3 protein: CASRPGLNTGELFF
CDR3 DNA: TGTGCCAGCAGGCCGGGACTTAACACCGGGGAGCTGTTTTTT

clone size: NA
D gene: NA
J gene: TRBJ2-7
V gene: TRBV6-6
CDR3 protein: CASSYLDSGNYEQYF
CDR3 DNA: TGTGCCAGCAGTTACTTGGACTCCGGGAACTACGAGCAGTACTTC

clone size: NA
D gene: TRBD2
J gene: TRBJ2-1
V gene: TRBV12-5
CDR3 protein: CASGEAGGYNEQFF
CDR3 DNA: TGTGCTAGTGGGGAAGCGGGAGGATACAATGAGCAGTTCTTC

clone size: NA
D gene: NA
J gene: TRBJ1-2
V gene: TRBV7-2
CDR3 protein: CASTISDPAGEGGYTF
CDR3 DNA: TGTGCCAGCACCATATCGGACCCGGCGGGGGAGGGGGGCTACACCTTC

clone size: NA
D gene: TRBD1
J gene: TRBJ1-4
V gene: TRBV5-1
CDR3 protein: CASSHGTADEKLFF
CDR3 DNA: TGCGCCAGCAGCCACGGGACAGCAGATGAAAAACTGTTTTTT

clone size: NA
D gene: NA
J gene: TRBJ2-1
V gene: TRBV2
CDR3 protein: CASSDPRRGRDEQFF
CDR3 DNA: TGTGCCAGCAGTGATCCCCGGAGGGGCAGAGATGAGCAGTTCTTC

clone size: NA
D gene: NA
J gene: TRBJ1-1
V gene: TRBV7-3
CDR3 protein: CASSSGDSEAFF
CDR3 DNA: TGTGCCAGCAGCTCAGGGGATAGTGAAGCTTTCTTT

clone size: NA
D gene: TRBD2
J gene: TRBJ2-3
V gene: TRBV5-1
CDR3 protein: CASSPGLGTDTQYF
CDR3 DNA: TGCGCCAGCTCTCCGGGACTAGGCACAGATACGCAGTATTTT

clone size: once
D gene: TRBD1
J gene: TRBJ2-5
V gene: TRBV4-1
CDR3 protein: CASTLNRGHETQYF
CDR3 DNA: TGCGCCAGCACCCTAAACAGGGGACACGAGACCCAGTACTTC

clone size: once
D gene: NA
J gene: TRBJ2-2
V gene: TRBV5-1
CDR3 protein: CASSLGVASWNTGELFF
CDR3 DNA: TGCGCCAGCAGCTTGGGGGTGGCGAGCTGGAACACCGGGGAGCTGTTTTTT

clone size: NA
D gene: NA
J gene: TRBJ2-5
V gene: TRBV9
CDR3 protein: CASSSVPQETQYF
CDR3 DNA: TGTGCCAGCAGCTCCGTGCCTCAAGAGACCCAGTACTTC

clone size: NA
D gene: NA
J gene: TRBJ2-5
V gene: TRBV2
CDR3 protein: CASKGEETQYF
CDR3 DNA: TGTGCCAGCAAGGGAGAAGAGACCCAGTACTTC

clone size: NA
D gene: TRBD2
J gene: TRBJ2-2
V gene: TRBV27
CDR3 protein: CASTSLGLEDTGELFF
CDR3 DNA: TGTGCCAGCACCTCGCTGGGACTAGAGGACACCGGGGAGCTGTTTTTT

clone size: NA
D gene: NA
J gene: TRBJ2-5
V gene: TRBV5-1
CDR3 protein: CASSSTVSETQYF
CDR3 DNA: TGCGCCAGCAGCTCTACCGTTTCGGAGACCCAGTACTTC

clone size: few
D gene: NA
J gene: TRBJ1-1
V gene: TRBV6-5
CDR3 protein: CASSSGQGGSEAFF
CDR3 DNA: TGTGCCAGCAGTTCCGGGCAGGGAGGTTCTGAAGCTTTCTTT